The 30 T cell receptor beta chains presented below share a single source sample, sequenced in a study of cytomegalovirus exposure and HLA in healthy donors. Some clones are missing from TCRdb's copy, which holds only in-frame ones; the method was immunoSEQ multiplex PCR. There are around 160,000 clones in the sample; more than 70% occur only once, and roughly 10% lies in the top ten. The sequencing sample was made of PBMCs. The receptor set was obtained from a man between 25 and 39 years old in good health and CMV-seropositive.

The rearrangement uses TRBV7-6 and TRBJ2-7; 10 bases map to TRBD2. V lost 5 bases and J lost 4; bases outside the gene matches: 11. The CDR3 length is 16 residues. The germline V gene has CDR1 SGHVS and CDR2 FNYEAQ. This CDR3 reads CASSIGKREGHYEQYF. The CDR3 bases are TGTGCCAGCAGCATAGGCAAGCGGGAGGGCCATTACGAGCAGTACTTC.

The V call is TRBV4-3, the J call TRBJ2-7, with D perhaps TRBD1 (7 bases). The CDR3 covers 13 residues. CDR1 is LGHNA and CDR2 is YSLEER in the germline V gene. V gave up 0 bases and J gave up 5 bases, with 8 bases separating them. The DNA of the CDR3 is TGCGCCAGCAGCCAAGACAGGGGGGACGAGCAGTACTTC. Encoded protein: CASSQDRGDEQYF.

The chain has TRBV30 and TRBJ1-4; D not certain. The CDR3 spans 14 residues. Trimming removed 3 bases from V and 0 bases from J, with 8 bases in between. Per the germline V gene, CDR1 is GTSNPN and CDR2 is SVGIG (reference sequence). The CDR3 reads CAWSGLSTNEKLFF. CDR3 sequence (DNA): TGTGCCTGGAGCGGACTATCAACTAATGAAAAACTGTTTTTT.

The CDR3: CASSVGIGTSGGLPVQQYF. CDR3 bases: TGTGCCAGCAGCGTAGGTATCGGGACTAGCGGGGGCCTGCCTGTTCAACAGTACTTC. The gene calls are TRBV9 and TRBJ2-7; TRBD2 matches 14 bases. CDR1 is SGDLS and CDR2 is YYNGEE in the germline V gene. Trimming removed 0 bases from V and 10 bases from J; junction bases left unmatched: 18. This CDR3 spans 19 amino acids.

The V call is TRBV28, the J call TRBJ2-3; D may be TRBD1 (6 bases). Trimming cost V 4 bases and J 3 bases, with 17 bases left between them. CDR1 is MDHEN and CDR2 is SYDVKM in the germline V gene. The CDR3 runs to 16 residues. The CDR3 DNA reads as TGTGCCAGCAGTTCCTACAGGGTTTATAGGACAGATACGCAGTATTTT. Its translation: CASSSYRVYRTDTQYF.

V is TRBV28 and J is TRBJ2-5; 9 bases match TRBD1. Germline lookup yields CDR1 MDHEN and CDR2 SYDVKM. The length of the CDR3 is 14 residues. Losses at the gene ends were 5 bases for V and 4 bases for J; bases not matched to a gene: 5. CDR3 sequence reads: CASSRQGVRETQYF. The CDR3 region has the DNA TGTGCCAGCAGTAGACAGGGGGTAAGAGAGACCCAGTACTTC. The full variable domain, rest sourced from reference TRBV28 and TRBJ2-5, is DVKVTQSSRYLVKRTGEKVFLECVQDMDHENMFWYRQDPGLGLRLIYFSYDVKMKEKGDIPEGYSVSREKKERFSLILESASTNQTSMYLCASSRQGVRETQYFGPGTRLLVL.

V is TRBV30 and J is TRBJ1-5, with TRBD1 matching over 7 bases. Germline V gene data show CDR1 as GTSNPN and CDR2 as SVGIG (reference sequence). CDR3 size: 13 residues. Trimming at V came to 8 bases and at J to 5 bases, leaving 9 bases not matched to a gene. CDR3 coding DNA: TGTGCCAGCGGACAGGCGGTGGATCAGCCCCAGCATTTT. This encodes CASGQAVDQPQHF.

This chain links TRBV7-8 with TRBJ2-7; 8 nucleotides align to TRBD2. CDR1 is SGHVS and CDR2 is FQNEAQ in the germline V gene. The V gene end was trimmed by 2 bases and the J gene end by 6 bases; junction bases not matched to a gene: 9. The CDR3 totals 15 residues. The CDR3 coding sequence is TGTGCCAGCAGCTTAAGTGAGGGACTAGAGGCCGAGCAGTACTTC. Translation gives CASSLSEGLEAEQYF.

The V call is TRBV7-2, the J call TRBJ1-6; tentative D call: TRBD1 (5 bases). This CDR3 spans 14 amino acids. Germline CDR1 reads SGHTA; CDR2 reads FQGNSA. V lost 6 bases to trimming and J lost 10 bases, with 16 bases between them. The CDR3 spells CASSSRAGNSPLHF. The CDR3 nucleotides read TGTGCCAGCAGTTCTCGAGCAGGGAACTCACCCCTCCACTTT.

V gene TRBV10-2 combines with J gene TRBJ1-1; TRBD1 might be the D (6 bases). CDR1 is WSHSY, CDR2 SAAADI, per germline. Trimming removed 6 bases at V and 1 base at J, with 12 bases between. This CDR3 contains 14 residues. CDR3 in amino acids: CASRGGQSNTEAFF. The CDR3 DNA is TGCGCCAGCAGAGGCGGACAGTCGAACACTGAAGCTTTCTTT.

This clone has just a few counts. The rearrangement uses TRBV6-1 and TRBJ2-7, with 7 positions matching TRBD2. Germline CDR1 reads MNHNS; CDR2 reads SASEGT. The CDR3 extends over 15 amino acids. The V segment lost 1 base and the J segment 5 bases; nucleotides outside the gene matches: 8. CDR3: CASSEEAGEAHEQYF. Written as DNA, the CDR3 is TGTGCCAGCAGTGAAGAGGCGGGAGAGGCCCACGAGCAGTACTTC.

The J gene is TRBJ1-2, the V gene TRBV6-1; tentatively, D is TRBD1 (6 bases). The V gene lost 1 base and the J gene lost 8 bases, with 11 bases spanning the gap. From germline, CDR1 is MNHNS and CDR2 SASEGT. This CDR3 contains 13 residues. CDR3 bases: TGTGCCAGCAGTGAAGACGGGGGGCAAGGCTACACCTTC. Translation: CASSEDGGQGYTF.

The V and J genes are TRBV4-3 and TRBJ2-7; D gene ambiguous. Germline values: CDR1 LGHNA, CDR2 YSLEER. The CDR3 covers 14 residues. The V and J ends lost 3 bases and 3 bases respectively, with 12 bases between them. The CDR3 here is CASSHAGYGYEQYF. The CDR3 DNA follows: TGCGCCAGCAGCCACGCCGGGTATGGCTACGAGCAGTACTTC.

This chain joins TRBV7-2 and TRBJ2-5; 16 bases are shared with TRBD2. Germline lookup yields CDR1 SGHTA and CDR2 FQGNSA. This CDR3 is built from 16 residues. V shed 3 bases and J 2 bases; nucleotides not matched to a gene: 0. The CDR3 sequence: CASSLGLAGGQETQYF. CDR3 in DNA: TGTGCCAGCAGCTTGGGACTAGCGGGGGGGCAAGAGACCCAGTACTTC.

The chain employs TRBV10-3 and TRBJ1-2; 8 nucleotides match TRBD1. V gave up 3 bases and J gave up 8 bases; unmatched junction bases: 5. Germline CDR1 is ENHRY and CDR2 is SYGVKD. CDR3 length: 13 residues. CDR3 residues: CAISDDRGDGYTF. For the CDR3, the DNA is TGTGCCATCAGTGACGACAGGGGTGACGGCTACACCTTC.

The V and J genes are TRBV5-1 and TRBJ2-3; 10 bases line up with TRBD2. V gave up 4 bases and J gave up 3 bases; unmatched junction bases: 14. Germline assignment: CDR1 SGHRS and CDR2 YFSETQ. The CDR3 consists of 18 residues. The CDR3 protein is CASSGGRASGSWTDTQYF. The CDR3 nucleotides are TGCGCCAGCAGCGGTGGGCGGGCTAGCGGGAGTTGGACAGATACGCAGTATTTT. Full variable domain (outside the CDR3, taken from reference TRBV5-1 and TRBJ2-3): KAGVTQTPRYLIKTRGQQVTLSCSPISGHRSVSWYQQTPGQGLQFLFEYFSETQRNKGNFPGRFSGRQFSNSRSEMNVSTLELGDSALYLCASSGGRASGSWTDTQYFGPGTRLTVL.

The rearrangement links TRBV28 to TRBJ1-1, with TRBD1 as a possible D gene (6 bases). The CDR3 spans 15 residues. V lost 3 bases, J lost 1 base, and 12 bases lay in between. Germline assignment: CDR1 MDHEN and CDR2 SYDVKM. The CDR3 spells CASSFLDRANTEAFF. The CDR3, as DNA: TGTGCCAGCAGTTTCTTGGACAGAGCGAACACTGAAGCTTTCTTT.

This clone came up once. This chain joins TRBV5-1 and TRBJ1-3; no reliable D call. The CDR3 loop spans 18 amino acids. Germline CDR1 is SGHRS and CDR2 is YFSETQ. Trimming shortened V by 2 bases and J by 0 bases, and 18 bases separated the two germline ends. As DNA, the CDR3 is TGCGCCAGCAGCTTATCGCCCCTGACGGAGAGCTCTGGAAACACCATATATTTT. It encodes CASSLSPLTESSGNTIYF.

This chain uses TRBV10-3 with TRBJ2-3, with TRBD2 identical over 7 bases. Germline V gene data show CDR1 as ENHRY and CDR2 as SYGVKD. V shed 8 bases and J 2 bases; nucleotides not matched to a gene: 4. The CDR3 is made up of 13 amino acids. CDR3 sequence: CAIAREFTDTQYF. The CDR3 bases are TGTGCCATCGCGCGGGAGTTCACAGATACGCAGTATTTT.

CDR3 sequence reads: CASSQDMGLGYNEQFF. DNA for the CDR3: TGCGCCAGCAGCCAAGATATGGGACTAGGCTACAATGAGCAGTTCTTC. The V call is TRBV4-3, the J call TRBJ2-1, with TRBD2 matching over 8 bases. Germline CDR1 LGHNA, CDR2 YSLEER. The CDR3 totals 16 residues. The V and J ends lost 0 bases and 3 bases, in that order; junction bases with no gene match: 4.

This chain links TRBV9 with TRBJ2-7; D is uncertain. Between the trimmed V and J ends, which lost 0 bases and 0 bases, there was a span of 13 bases. Germline V gene lookup returns CDR1 SGDLS and CDR2 YYNGEE. CDR3 size: 16 residues. CDR3 in amino acids: CASSVDPVRSSYEQYF. The CDR3 DNA reads as TGTGCCAGCAGCGTAGATCCAGTCCGCAGCTCCTACGAGCAGTACTTC.

The chain couples TRBV28 to TRBJ2-5, with a weak D call TRBD1 (6 bases). CDR3 length equals 14 residues. V gave up 5 bases and J gave up 4 bases, with 14 bases separating them. CDR1 is MDHEN and CDR2 is SYDVKM in the germline V gene. The CDR3 DNA is TGTGCCAGCAGTGGGTTGATAGGGGGAGAGACCCAGTACTTC. Protein product: CASSGLIGGETQYF.

The chain has TRBV15 and TRBJ2-4; D unresolved. Trimming left V 3 bases short and J 0 bases short, with 9 bases between. This CDR3 contains 15 residues. The germline gives CDR1 LNHNV, CDR2 YYDKDF (reference sequence). CDR3 nucleotides: TGTGCCACCAGCAGTGTACGGTTAGCCAAAAACATTCAGTACTTC. This gives the protein CATSSVRLAKNIQYF.

The sample holds one count of this clone. The rearrangement links TRBV18 to TRBJ1-2; no clear D. CDR3 length: 14 amino acids. The germline CDR1 and CDR2 sequences are KGHSH and LQKENI. V lost 5 bases and J lost 2, with 12 bases in between. The DNA for the CDR3 is TGTGCCAGCTCATTAGAGGCCCCCAACTATGGCTACACCTTC. Its protein product is CASSLEAPNYGYTF.

The chain has TRBV5-4 and TRBJ1-4; D remains ambiguous. CDR1 and CDR2 from the germline V gene are SGHNT and YYREEE (reference sequence). This CDR3 has 13 amino acids. With 0 bases removed from V and 6 bases from J, the gap between germline ends came to 6 bases. DNA for the CDR3: TGTGCCAGCAGCTTGGTGGCTGATGAAAAACTGTTTTTT. It codes for CASSLVADEKLFF. Full variable domain (missing parts from reference TRBV5-4 and TRBJ1-4): ETGVTQSPTHLIKTRGQQVTLRCSSQSGHNTVSWYQQALGQGPQFIFQYYREEENGRGNFPPRFSGLQFPNYSSELNVNALELDDSALYLCASSLVADEKLFFGSGTQLSVL.

The chain carries TRBV6-6 and TRBJ2-4, with 7 bases matching TRBD2. CDR3 size: 15 residues. J gave up 0 bases and V 6 bases, and 5 bases lay outside the gene matches. CDR1 MNHNY and CDR2 SVGAGI come from the germline V gene (reference sequence). The CDR3 bases are TGTGCCAGCAGGGGCGGGGGACTAGCCAAAAACATTCAGTACTTC. It specifies CASRGGGLAKNIQYF.

CDR3: CATSRDRGAYNEQFF. CDR3 sequence (DNA): TGTGCCACCAGCAGAGATCGGGGGGCTTACAATGAGCAGTTCTTC. The chain joins TRBV15 to TRBJ2-1; the D gene is possibly TRBD2 (7 bases). Trimming pared 0 bases from V and 4 bases from J, leaving 10 bases between. Germline V CDR1 and CDR2: LNHNV, YYDKDF (reference sequence). The CDR3 extends over 15 amino acids.

This clone appeared once. This rearrangement joins TRBV6-1 to TRBJ2-1, with 9 bases fitting TRBD1. Per germline, CDR1 MNHNS and CDR2 SASEGT. After removal of 0 bases from V and 8 bases from J, the junction contained 2 bases not matched to a gene. The CDR3 consists of 14 residues. CDR3 sequence reads: CASSEATGGDEQFF. The CDR3 DNA sequence: TGTGCCAGCAGTGAAGCGACAGGGGGAGATGAGCAGTTCTTC.

V and J are TRBV27 and TRBJ1-1, with TRBD1 identical over 7 bases. Germline-derived CDR1 and CDR2 are MNHEY and SMNVEV (reference sequence). The ends lost 3 bases at V and 6 bases at J; junction bases unmatched: 7. This CDR3 spans 14 amino acids. The CDR3 spells CASSFQGGFAEAFF. As DNA, the CDR3 is TGTGCCAGCAGTTTCCAGGGGGGTTTTGCTGAAGCTTTCTTT.

The V gene is TRBV2, the J gene TRBJ2-7, with D possibly matching TRBD1 (6 bases). The V gene's germline CDR1 is SNHLY and CDR2 FYNNEI. The CDR3 totals 11 residues. V lost 8 bases to trimming and J lost 5 bases, with 10 bases between them. The CDR3 is CASLGANEQYF. For the CDR3, the DNA is TGTGCCAGCCTGGGGGCTAACGAGCAGTACTTC.